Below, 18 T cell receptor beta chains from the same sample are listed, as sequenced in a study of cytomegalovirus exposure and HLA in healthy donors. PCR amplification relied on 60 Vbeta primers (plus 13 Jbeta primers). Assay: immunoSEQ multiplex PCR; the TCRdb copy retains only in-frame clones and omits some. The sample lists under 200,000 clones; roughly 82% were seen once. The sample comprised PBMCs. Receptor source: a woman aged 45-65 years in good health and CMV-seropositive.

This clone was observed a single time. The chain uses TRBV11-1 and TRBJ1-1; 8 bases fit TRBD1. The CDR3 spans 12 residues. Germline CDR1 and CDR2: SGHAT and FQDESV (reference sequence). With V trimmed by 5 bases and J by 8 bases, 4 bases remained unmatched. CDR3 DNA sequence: TGTGCCAGCAGCGCAAGACAGGGGGAAGCTTTCTTT. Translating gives CASSARQGEAFF.

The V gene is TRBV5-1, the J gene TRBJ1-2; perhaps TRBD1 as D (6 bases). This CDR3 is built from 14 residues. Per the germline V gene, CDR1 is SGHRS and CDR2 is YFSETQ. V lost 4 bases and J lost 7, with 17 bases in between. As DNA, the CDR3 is TGCGCCAGCAGCCCACTTGTGGGGGCTAGTGGCTACACCTTC. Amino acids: CASSPLVGASGYTF.

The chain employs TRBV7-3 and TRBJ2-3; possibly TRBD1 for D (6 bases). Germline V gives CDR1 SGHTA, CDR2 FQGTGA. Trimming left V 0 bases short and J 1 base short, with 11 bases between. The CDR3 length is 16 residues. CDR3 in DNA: TGTGCCAGCAGCTTAACAGGGACAACGGGCACAGATACGCAGTATTTT. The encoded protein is CASSLTGTTGTDTQYF.

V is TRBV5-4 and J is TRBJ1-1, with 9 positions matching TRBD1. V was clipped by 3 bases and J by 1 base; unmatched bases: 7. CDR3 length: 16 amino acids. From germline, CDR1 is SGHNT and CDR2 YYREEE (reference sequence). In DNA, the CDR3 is TGTGCCAGCAGCTCGCGAACAGGGGGCGGGAACACTGAAGCTTTCTTT. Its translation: CASSSRTGGGNTEAFF.

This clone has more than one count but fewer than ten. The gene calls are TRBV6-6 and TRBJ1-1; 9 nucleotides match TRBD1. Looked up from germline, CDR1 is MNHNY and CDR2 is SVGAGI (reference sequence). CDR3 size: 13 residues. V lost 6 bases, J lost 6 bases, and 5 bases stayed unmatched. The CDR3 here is CASRDRGIAEAFF. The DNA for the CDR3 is TGTGCCAGCAGGGACAGGGGAATCGCTGAAGCTTTCTTT.

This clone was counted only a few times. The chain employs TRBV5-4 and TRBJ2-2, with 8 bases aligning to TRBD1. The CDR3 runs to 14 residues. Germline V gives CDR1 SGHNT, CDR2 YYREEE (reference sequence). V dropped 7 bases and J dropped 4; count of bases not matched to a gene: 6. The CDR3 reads CASGDRRATGELFF. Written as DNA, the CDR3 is TGTGCCAGCGGGGACAGGCGGGCCACCGGGGAGCTGTTTTTT.

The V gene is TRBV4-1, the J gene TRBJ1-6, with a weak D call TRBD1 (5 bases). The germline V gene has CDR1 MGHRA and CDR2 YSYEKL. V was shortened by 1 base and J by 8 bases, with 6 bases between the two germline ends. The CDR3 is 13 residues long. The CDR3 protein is CASSQVRDSPLHF. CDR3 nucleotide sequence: TGCGCCAGCAGCCAAGTCAGGGATTCACCCCTCCACTTT.

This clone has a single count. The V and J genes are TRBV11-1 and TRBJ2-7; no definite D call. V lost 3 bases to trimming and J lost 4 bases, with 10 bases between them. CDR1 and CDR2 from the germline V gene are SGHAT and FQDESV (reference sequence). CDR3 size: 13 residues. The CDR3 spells CASSFNSLYEQYF. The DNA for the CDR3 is TGTGCCAGCAGCTTTAACAGCCTTTACGAGCAGTACTTC.

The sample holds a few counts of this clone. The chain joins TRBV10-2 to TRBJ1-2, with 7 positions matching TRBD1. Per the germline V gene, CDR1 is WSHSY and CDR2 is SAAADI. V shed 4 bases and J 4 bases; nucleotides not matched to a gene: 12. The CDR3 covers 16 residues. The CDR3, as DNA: TGCGCCAGCAGTGGACAACTCAGACAGGGCGGCTATGGCTACACCTTC. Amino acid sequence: CASSGQLRQGGYGYTF.

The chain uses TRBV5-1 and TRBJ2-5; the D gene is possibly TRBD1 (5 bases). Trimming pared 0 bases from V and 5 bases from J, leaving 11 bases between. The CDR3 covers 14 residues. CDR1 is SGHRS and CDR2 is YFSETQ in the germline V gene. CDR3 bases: TGCGCCAGCAGCTTGGGCGCAGGGAAGGAGACCCAGTACTTC. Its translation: CASSLGAGKETQYF. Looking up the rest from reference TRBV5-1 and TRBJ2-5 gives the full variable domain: KAGVTQTPRYLIKTRGQQVTLSCSPISGHRSVSWYQQTPGQGLQFLFEYFSETQRNKGNFPGRFSGRQFSNSRSEMNVSTLELGDSALYLCASSLGAGKETQYFGPGTRLLVL.

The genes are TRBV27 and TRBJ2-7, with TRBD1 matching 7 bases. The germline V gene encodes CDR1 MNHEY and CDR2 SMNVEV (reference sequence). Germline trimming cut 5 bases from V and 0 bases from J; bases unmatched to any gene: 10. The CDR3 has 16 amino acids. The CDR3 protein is CASSIYRQGPSYEQYF. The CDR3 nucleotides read TGTGCCAGCAGTATCTACCGACAGGGCCCCTCCTACGAGCAGTACTTC.

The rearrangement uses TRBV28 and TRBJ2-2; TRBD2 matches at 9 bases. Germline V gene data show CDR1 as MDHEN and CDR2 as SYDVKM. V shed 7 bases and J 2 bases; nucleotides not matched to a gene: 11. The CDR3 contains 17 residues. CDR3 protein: CASTIPSSGENTGELFF. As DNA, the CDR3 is TGTGCCAGCACTATTCCCTCTAGCGGGGAAAACACCGGGGAGCTGTTTTTT.

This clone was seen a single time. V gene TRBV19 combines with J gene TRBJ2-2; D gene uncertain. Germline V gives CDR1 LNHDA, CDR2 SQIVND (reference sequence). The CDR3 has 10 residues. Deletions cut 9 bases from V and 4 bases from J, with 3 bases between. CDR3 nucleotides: TGTGCCAGGAGCACCGGGGAGCTGTTTTTT. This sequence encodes CARSTGELFF.

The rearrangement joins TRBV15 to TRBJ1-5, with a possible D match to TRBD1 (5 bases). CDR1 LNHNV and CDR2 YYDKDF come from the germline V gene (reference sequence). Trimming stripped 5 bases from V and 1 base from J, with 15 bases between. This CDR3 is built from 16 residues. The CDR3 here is CATSPQGGISNQPQHF. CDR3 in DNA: TGTGCCACCAGCCCGCAGGGAGGGATCAGCAATCAGCCCCAGCATTTT.

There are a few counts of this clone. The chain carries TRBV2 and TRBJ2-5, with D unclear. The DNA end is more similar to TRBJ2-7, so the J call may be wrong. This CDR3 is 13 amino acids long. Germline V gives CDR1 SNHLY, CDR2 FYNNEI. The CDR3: CASSEVGYYEQYF. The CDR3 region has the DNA TGTGCCAGCAGTGAAGTTGGGTACTACGAGCAGTACTTC.

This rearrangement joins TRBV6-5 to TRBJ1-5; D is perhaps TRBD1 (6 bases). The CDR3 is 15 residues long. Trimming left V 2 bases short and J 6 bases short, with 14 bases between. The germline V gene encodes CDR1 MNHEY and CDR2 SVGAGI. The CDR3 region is CASSYDAGGSQPQHF. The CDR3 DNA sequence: TGTGCCAGCAGTTACGACGCGGGGGGCAGTCAGCCCCAGCATTTT.

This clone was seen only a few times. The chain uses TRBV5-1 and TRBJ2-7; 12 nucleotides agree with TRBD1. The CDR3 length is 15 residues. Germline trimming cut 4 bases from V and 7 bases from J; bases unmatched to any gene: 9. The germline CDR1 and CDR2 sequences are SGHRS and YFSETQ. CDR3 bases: TGCGCCAGCAGCCCCGGGACAGGGGGCGTGGGTGAGCAGTACTTC. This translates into CASSPGTGGVGEQYF.

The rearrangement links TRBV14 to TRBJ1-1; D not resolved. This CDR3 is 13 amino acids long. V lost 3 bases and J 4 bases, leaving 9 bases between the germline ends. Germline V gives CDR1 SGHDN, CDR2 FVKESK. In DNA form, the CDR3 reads TGTGCCAGCAGCCAGGCGGGTCGCACTGAAGCTTTCTTT. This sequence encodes CASSQAGRTEAFF.